This TCR beta chain appears in the sequencing data of a study of early T cells in non-severe SARS-CoV-2 infection. This clonotype was detected only once. TCRdb re-called the 5' RACE reads with MiXCR, one entry per CDR3 protein. This table holds about 80,000 distinct CDR3 sequences, less than 15% found once. Between the trimmed V and J ends, which lost 3 bases and 0 bases, there was a span of 10 bases. This CDR3 contains 14 residues. Germline CDR1 reads SQVTM; CDR2 reads ANQGSEA. The chain employs TRBV29-1 and TRBJ2-3; TRBD2 might be the D (5 bases). The TCR was taken from an adult who was a healthcare worker with PCR-confirmed SARS-CoV-2 infection or an uninfected control (not recorded which). The donor label of this sample is uncertain. The sequencing here drew on whole blood, taken at baseline. The CDR3 sequence is CSVDGGASTDTQYF. DNA for the CDR3: TGCAGCGTTGACGGAGGCGCAAGCACAGATACGCAGTATTTT.